A single T cell receptor beta chain is shown here with its context. This clonotype is characterized as medium-sized (0.01 to 0.1%). Which antigen it targets is not known. Base qualities were left out, and no much larger clone turns up one base away. The data were taken from a study of tumor and adjacent non-tumor tissue in lung cancer (dated by TCRdb to between 2018 and 2020). Study-level background: Patients with adenocarcinoma (approximately 13), squamous cell carcinoma (2) and small cell lung cancer (1) were included in the cohort. Among the 15 or so patients, ages ranged from roughly 30 to 76 years, some ten were men and 5 were women, and disease was TNM stage I to III. In total, sequencing yielded 95 million to 150 million productive TCRbeta reads, which works out to an average of roughly 4.2 million reads per sample. The study compared bulk TCRbeta repertoires between lung tumor tissue and matched distant non-tumor lung tissue from approximately 14 lung cancer patients. Around 30 paired specimens, one tumor and one normal lung sample per patient, were profiled by TCRbeta CDR3 sequencing.

RNA was isolated from bulk unsorted tissue, and RNA quality was assessed with a NanoDrop ND-1000 and an Agilent 2100. The donors were newly diagnosed lung cancer patients admitted for thoracic surgery in China from August to November 2014 who had not received prior chemotherapy. Patients who had received previous radiotherapy or chemotherapy, or who had another concurrent cancer, were excluded from the study. Pieces of surgical tissue measuring about 1-2.1 cm3 were kept in RNAlater solution and held at -80 degrees C until needed. What the authors observed across the whole study: The top 100 clones accounted for a significantly larger cumulative portion of the repertoire in normal lung than in tumor tissue. Younger patients had significantly higher TCR diversity, and higher tumor TCR diversity was associated with shorter overall and disease-free survival. Neither the sequencing platform nor unique molecular identifiers are mentioned in the methods. Because peripheral blood was not sequenced, blood TCRbeta repertoires in the lung cancer patients of the study were not examined. TCR diversity (inverse Simpson) was significantly higher in tumor than in normal lung tissue (roughly 430 vs 170, P = 0.0075, Mann-Whitney U test). Only approximately 14 patients were included in the cohort, and the need for larger samples and more detailed clinical data was noted by the authors.

The library was prepared using multiplex PCR. Sequencing relied on an Illumina HiSeq 2500. Following protocols modified from ARM-PCR, the researchers constructed TCRbeta libraries through three rounds of nested PCR with primers (Table S4). Before sequencing, PCR products of 200-500 bp were excised from the gel and purified with the QIAquick gel extraction kit. As for the original processing: Reads were cleaned using Trimmomatic, were merged into complete CDR3 sequences using FLASH, and were assigned to V(D)J germline segments using MiTCR. VDJtools was used to compute clonal diversity as the inverse Simpson's index. In-frame sequences lacking a premature stop codon were counted as productive reads. TCRdb's own reprocessing of the public reads used fastp at Q25 and MiXCR and kept productive beta chains. Here each entry gathers all rows of one CDR3 protein and keeps the most common genes and DNA. What appears here as the V and J calls and clone size reflects TCRdb's work, not the paper's. The sample yields 100,000 to 150,000 distinct CDR3 sequences; 60% to 70% were counted once. Roughly 13% of the sample is held by the ten biggest clonotypes.

V gives up 2 bases and J gives up 12 bases, and the segment between their germline ends measures 7 bases. CDR1 MNHNY and CDR2 SVGAGI were looked up in the germline V gene (reference sequence). Counted from cysteine to phenylalanine, this CDR3 has 10 amino acids. Only the CDR3 DNA is retained, 30 bases long and in frame from the first base. This clonotype was obtained from a man aged 25 to 40 with non-small cell lung cancer. The chain joins TRBV6-6 to TRBJ1-2; the D gene assignment is ambiguous. Source material: lung tumor tissue. The CDR3 protein sequence reads: CASSYPRHTF. The DNA sequence reads TGTGCCAGCAGTTACCCCCGGCACACCTTC.